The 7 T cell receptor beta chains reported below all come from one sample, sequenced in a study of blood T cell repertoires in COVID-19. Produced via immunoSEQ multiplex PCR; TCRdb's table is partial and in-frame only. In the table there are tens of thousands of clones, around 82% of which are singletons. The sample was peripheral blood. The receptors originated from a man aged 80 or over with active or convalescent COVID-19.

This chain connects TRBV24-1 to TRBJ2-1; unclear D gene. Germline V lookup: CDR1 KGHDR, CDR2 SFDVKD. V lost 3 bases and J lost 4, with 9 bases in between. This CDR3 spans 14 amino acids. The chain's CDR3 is CATSDTVLYNEQFF. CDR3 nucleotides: TGTGCCACCAGTGATACGGTACTGTACAATGAGCAGTTCTTC.

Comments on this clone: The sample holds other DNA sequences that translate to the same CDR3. The CDR3 DNA reads as TGTGCCAGTAGTATCCTGGGGGCGTCGAACACCGGGGAGCTGTTTTTT. Protein product: CASSILGASNTGELFF. This chain joins TRBV19 and TRBJ2-2, with a possible D match to TRBD1 (6 bases). V was clipped by 3 bases and J by 0 bases, with 11 bases between them. This CDR3 comprises 16 residues. Germline V gene lookup returns CDR1 LNHDA and CDR2 SQIVND (reference sequence).

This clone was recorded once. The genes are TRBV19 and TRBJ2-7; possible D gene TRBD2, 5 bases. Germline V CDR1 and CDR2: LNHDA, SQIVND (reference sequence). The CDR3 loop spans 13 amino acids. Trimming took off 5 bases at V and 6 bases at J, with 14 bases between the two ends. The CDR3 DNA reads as TGTGCCAGTAGTGGTAGCGTCATCTCCGAGCAGTACTTC. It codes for CASSGSVISEQYF.

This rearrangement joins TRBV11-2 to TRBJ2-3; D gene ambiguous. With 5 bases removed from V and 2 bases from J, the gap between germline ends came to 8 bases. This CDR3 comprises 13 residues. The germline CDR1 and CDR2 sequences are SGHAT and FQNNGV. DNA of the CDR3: TGTGCCAGCAGCACAGCTTACACAGATACGCAGTATTTT. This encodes CASSTAYTDTQYF. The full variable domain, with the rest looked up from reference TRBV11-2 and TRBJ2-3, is EAGVAQSPRYKIIEKRQSVAFWCNPISGHATLYWYQQILGQGPKLLIQFQNNGVVDDSQLPKDRFSAERLKGVDSTLKIQPAKLEDSAVYLCASSTAYTDTQYFGPGTRLTVL.

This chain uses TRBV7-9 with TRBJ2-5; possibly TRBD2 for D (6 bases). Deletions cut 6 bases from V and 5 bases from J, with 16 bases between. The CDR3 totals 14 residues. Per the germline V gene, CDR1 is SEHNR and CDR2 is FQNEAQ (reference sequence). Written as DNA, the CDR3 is TGTGCCAGCAGTACCGATGCGGGGATGGAGACCCAGTACTTC. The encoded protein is CASSTDAGMETQYF.

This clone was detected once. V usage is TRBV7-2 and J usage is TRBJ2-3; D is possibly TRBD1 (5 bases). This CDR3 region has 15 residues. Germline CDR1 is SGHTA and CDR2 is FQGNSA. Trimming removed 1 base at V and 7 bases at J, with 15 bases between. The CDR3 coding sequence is TGTGCCAGCAGCTTAGATCCCCCAGGGCGGAATACGCAGTATTTT. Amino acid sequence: CASSLDPPGRNTQYF. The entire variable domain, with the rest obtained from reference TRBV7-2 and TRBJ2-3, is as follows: GAGVSQSPSNKVTEKGKDVELRCDPISGHTALYWYRQSLGQGLEFLIYFQGNSAPDKSGLPSDRFSAERTGGSVSTLTIQRTQQEDSAVYLCASSLDPPGRNTQYFGPGTRLTVL.

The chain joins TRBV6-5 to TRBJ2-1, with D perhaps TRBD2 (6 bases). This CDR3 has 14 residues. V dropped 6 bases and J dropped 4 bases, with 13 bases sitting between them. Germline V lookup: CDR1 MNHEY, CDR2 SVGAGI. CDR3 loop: CASSPRGMYNEQFF. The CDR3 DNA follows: TGTGCCAGCAGCCCCCGGGGGATGTACAATGAGCAGTTCTTC.